This T cell receptor (beta chain) is from a study of cytomegalovirus exposure and HLA in healthy donors. Of note for this clone: Antigen unknown.

Study-wide findings and caveats: Most TCR beta V segments were productive about 87% or about 30% of the time in an earlier analysis.

Use of 60 Vbeta and 13 Jbeta primers characterized the PCR. The data were produced by immunoSEQ multiplex PCR, yet TCRdb's version contains in-frame clones alone and is incomplete. Altogether approximately 100,000 clones are present, approximately 79% being singletons, with the ten largest covering roughly 5.9%. Germline CDR1 is SSHAT and CDR2 is FNYEAQ (reference sequence). The CDR3 loop spans 14 amino acids. V dropped 5 bases and J dropped 5; count of bases not matched to a gene: 7. V is TRBV7-7 and J is TRBJ2-3; 7 positions agree with TRBD2. The specimen was PBMCs. This clonotype originated in a man in his sixties in good health and CMV-seropositive. CDR3 in DNA: TGTGCCAGCAGCCCCGCCAGCGGGGTAGATACGCAGTATTTT. Translated: CASSPASGVDTQYF.